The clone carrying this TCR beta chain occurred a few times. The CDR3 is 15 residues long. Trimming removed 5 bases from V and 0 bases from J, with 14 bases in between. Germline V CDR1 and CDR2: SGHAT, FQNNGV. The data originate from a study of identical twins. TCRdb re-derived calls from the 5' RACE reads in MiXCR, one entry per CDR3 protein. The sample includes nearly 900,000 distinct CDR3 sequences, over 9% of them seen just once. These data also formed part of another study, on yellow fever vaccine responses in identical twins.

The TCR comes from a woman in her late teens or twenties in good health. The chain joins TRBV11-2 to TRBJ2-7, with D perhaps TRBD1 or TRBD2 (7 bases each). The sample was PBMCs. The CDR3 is CASSGEGAISYEQYF. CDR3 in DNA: TGTGCCAGCAGCGGGGAGGGGGCAATCTCCTACGAGCAGTACTTC.